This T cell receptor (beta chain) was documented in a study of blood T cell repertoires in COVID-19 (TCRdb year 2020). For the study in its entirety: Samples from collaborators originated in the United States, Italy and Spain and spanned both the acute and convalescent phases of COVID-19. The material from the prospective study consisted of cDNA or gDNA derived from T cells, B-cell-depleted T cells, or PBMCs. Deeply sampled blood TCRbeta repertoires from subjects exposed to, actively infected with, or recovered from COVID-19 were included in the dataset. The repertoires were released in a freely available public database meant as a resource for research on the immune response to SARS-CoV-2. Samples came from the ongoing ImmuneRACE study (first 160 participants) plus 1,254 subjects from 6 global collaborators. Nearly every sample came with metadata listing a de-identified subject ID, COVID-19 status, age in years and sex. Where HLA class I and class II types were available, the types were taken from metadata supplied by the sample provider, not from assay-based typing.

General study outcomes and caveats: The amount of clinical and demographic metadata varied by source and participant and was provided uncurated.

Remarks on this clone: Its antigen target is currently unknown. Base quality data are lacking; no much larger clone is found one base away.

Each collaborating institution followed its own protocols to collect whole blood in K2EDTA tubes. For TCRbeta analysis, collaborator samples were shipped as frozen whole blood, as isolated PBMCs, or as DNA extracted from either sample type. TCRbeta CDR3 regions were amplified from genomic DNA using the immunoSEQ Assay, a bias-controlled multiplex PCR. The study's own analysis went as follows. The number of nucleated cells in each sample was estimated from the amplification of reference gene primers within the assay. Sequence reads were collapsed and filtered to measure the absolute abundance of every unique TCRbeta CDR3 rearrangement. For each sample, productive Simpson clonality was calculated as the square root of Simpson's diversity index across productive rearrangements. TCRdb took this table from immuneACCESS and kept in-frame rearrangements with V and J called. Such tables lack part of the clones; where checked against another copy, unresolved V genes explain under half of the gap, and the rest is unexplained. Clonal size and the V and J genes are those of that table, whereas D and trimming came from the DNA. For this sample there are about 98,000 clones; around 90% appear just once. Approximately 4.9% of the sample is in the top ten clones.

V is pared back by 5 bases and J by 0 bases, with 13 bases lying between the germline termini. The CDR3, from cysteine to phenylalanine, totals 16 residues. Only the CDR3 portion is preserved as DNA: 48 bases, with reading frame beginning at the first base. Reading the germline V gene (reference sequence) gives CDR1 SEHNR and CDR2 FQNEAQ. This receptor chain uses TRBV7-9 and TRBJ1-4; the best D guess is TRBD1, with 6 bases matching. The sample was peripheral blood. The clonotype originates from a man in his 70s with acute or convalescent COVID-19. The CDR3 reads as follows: CASSHLGQPTNEKLFF. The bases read TGTGCCAGCAGCCATCTTGGACAGCCAACTAATGAAAAACTGTTTTTT.